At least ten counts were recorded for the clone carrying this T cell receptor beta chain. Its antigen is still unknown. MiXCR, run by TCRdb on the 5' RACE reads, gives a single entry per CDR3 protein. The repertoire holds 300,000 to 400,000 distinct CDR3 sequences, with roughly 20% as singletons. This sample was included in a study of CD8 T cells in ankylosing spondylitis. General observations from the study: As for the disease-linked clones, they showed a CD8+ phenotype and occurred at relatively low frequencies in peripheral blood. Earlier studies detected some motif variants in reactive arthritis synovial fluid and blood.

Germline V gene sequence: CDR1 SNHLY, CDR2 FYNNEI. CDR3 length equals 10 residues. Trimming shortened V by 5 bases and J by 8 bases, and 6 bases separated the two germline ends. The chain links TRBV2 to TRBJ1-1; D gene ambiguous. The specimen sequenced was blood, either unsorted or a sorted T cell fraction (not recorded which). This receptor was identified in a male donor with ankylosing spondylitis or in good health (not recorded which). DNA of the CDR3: TGTGCCAGCAGTATAGGGGAAGCTTTCTTT. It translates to CASSIGEAFF.